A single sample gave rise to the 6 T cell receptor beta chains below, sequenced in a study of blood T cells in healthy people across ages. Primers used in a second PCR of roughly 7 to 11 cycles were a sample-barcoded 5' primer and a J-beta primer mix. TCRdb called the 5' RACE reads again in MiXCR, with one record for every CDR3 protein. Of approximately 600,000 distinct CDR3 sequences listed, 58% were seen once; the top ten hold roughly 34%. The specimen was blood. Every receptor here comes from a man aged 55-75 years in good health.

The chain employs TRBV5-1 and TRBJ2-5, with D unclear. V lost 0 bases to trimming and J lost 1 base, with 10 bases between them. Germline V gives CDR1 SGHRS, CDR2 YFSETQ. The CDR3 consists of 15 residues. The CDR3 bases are TGCGCCAGCAGCTTGGTTAGCTCGTTCCAAGAGACCCAGTACTTC. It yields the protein CASSLVSSFQETQYF.

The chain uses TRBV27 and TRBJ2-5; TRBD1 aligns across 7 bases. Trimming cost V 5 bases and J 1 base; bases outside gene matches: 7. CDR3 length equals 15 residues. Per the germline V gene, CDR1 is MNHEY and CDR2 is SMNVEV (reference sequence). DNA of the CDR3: TGTGCCAGCAGTAGTGGGGACAGCTTCCAAGAGACCCAGTACTTC. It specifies CASSSGDSFQETQYF.

The chain's CDR3 is CASSQVAGENTEAFF. CDR3 in DNA: TGTGCCAGCAGCCAAGTTGCAGGGGAGAACACTGAAGCTTTCTTT. The chain carries TRBV3-1 and TRBJ1-1, with a possible D match to TRBD1 (6 bases). CDR1 and CDR2 from the germline V gene are LGHDT and YNNKEL (reference sequence). Trimming took 1 base from V and 1 from J, leaving 10 bases between them. The CDR3 is 15 amino acids.

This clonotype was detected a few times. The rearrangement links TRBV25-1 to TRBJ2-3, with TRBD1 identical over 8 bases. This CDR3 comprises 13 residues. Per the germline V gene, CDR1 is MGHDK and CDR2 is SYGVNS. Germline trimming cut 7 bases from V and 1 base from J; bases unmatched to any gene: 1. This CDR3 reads CASTGQGTDTQYF. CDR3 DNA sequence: TGTGCCAGCACGGGACAGGGCACAGATACGCAGTATTTT.

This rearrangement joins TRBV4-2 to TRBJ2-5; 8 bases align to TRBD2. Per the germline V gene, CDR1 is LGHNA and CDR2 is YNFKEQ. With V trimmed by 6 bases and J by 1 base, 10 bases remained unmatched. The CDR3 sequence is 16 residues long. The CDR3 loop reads CASRSTGGAPQETQYF. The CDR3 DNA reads TGTGCCAGCAGATCTACGGGGGGGGCCCCCCAAGAGACCCAGTACTTC.

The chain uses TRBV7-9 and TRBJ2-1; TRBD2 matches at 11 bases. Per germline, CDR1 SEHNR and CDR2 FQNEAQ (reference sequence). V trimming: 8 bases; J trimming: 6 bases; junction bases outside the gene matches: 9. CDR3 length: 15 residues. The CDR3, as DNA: TGTGCCAGCCGACCCCCCGGGACTAGCGGCAATGAGCAGTTCTTC. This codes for CASRPPGTSGNEQFF.